This section outlines one TCR beta chain sequence together with its context. This clonotype came up a few times. The antigen it binds to is not known. Per-base quality was not reported, and no clone a single base away is much larger than it. The library was generated by 5' RACE. Data came from a NextSeq 500. The TCR library protocol attached unique molecular identifiers to individual cDNA molecules to correct for sequencing error and PCR bias. Sequencing covered both TCR alpha and beta chains, and within each sample the abundances of alpha and beta sequences were tightly co-correlated. Turning to the authors' computational methods: Decombinator V4 was used to perform V gene, J gene and CDR3 annotation of TCR sequences. Expanded TCRs were defined as changing significantly between any two time points under a Poisson model with p below 0.0001. TCR abundances were normalised to the total number of TCRs sequenced per sample and were expressed as counts per million. TRAV1-2 paired with TRAJ12, TRAJ20 or TRAJ33 defined MAIT TCRs, while TRAV10 paired with TRAJ18 defined iNKT TCRs. VDJdb, accessed on 1 November 2021, was searched for TCRs annotated for CMV, EBV and SARS-CoV-2, and TCRs annotated for more than one antigen were excluded. Clones were called with MiXCR by TCRdb after fastp trimmed the public reads at Q25, and only in-frame beta chains were retained. A single entry per CDR3 protein holds the most common genes and DNA from its merged rows. What appears here as the V and J calls and clone size reflects TCRdb's work, not the paper's. The table for this sample lists just over 80,000 distinct CDR3 sequences; roughly 13% of them were counted only once. Jointly, the top ten make up about 1.5% of the sample.

The study was a case-control design nested within a healthcare worker cohort in London, UK, with weekly nasopharyngeal swab PCR tests and blood sampling. Healthcare workers were recruited during the week of the UK lockdown, between 23 and 31 March 2020, and followed weekly for up to roughly 15 weeks. This record belongs to a study of early T cells in non-severe SARS-CoV-2 infection (dated by TCRdb to the early 2020s). Context from the whole study: Bulk RNA from unsorted whole blood was used for TCR sequencing, so alpha and beta chains could not be paired. What the study reported, not specific to this receptor: VDJdb matching was skewed toward anti-spike CD8 responses and likely underestimated virus-specific expansions, missing private and CD4 specificities.

The CDR3 holds 14 amino acids from the cysteine to the phenylalanine. Only the CDR3 DNA is retained, 42 bases long and in frame from the first base. The V end loses 4 bases and the J end loses 6 bases, and a stretch of 15 bases separates them. Input material: whole blood. The sequence was obtained from an adult who was a healthcare worker with PCR-confirmed SARS-CoV-2 infection or an uninfected control (not recorded which). In this chain, TRBV12-3 or TRBV12-4 is recombined with TRBJ1-1; there is no confident call for the D gene. CDR3 reads: CASSSLGGVAEAFF. The nucleotide sequence is given as TGTGCCAGCAGTTCCCTGGGCGGAGTGGCTGAAGCTTTCTTT.